This T cell receptor (beta chain) was identified during a study of T cells in tuberculosis. Study-wide background: IGRA-negative adolescents, IGRA-positive adolescents with latent tuberculosis and adults with active tuberculosis formed this South African cohort.

The CDR3 has 15 amino acids. Losses at the gene ends were 2 bases for V and 1 base for J; bases not matched to a gene: 2. The germline V gene encodes CDR1 MDHEN and CDR2 SYDVKM. TCRdb keeps only in-frame clones here, not all; method: immunoSEQ multiplex PCR. The repertoire consists of around 41,000 clones, with about 94% occurring once and the leading ten covering 1.9%. Regarding this clone: The antigen is undetermined.

General observations from the study: The TCR-beta difference was not significant; alpha differences partly reflected length. Active tuberculosis TCR-alpha repertoires lay closer to GMM-specific TCRs than IGRA-negative controls, suggesting clonal expansion.

The J gene is TRBJ1-3, the V gene TRBV28; TRBD1 matches at 7 bases. The TCR comes from a donor aged 5 to 30 with latent tuberculosis or without tuberculosis infection. Some clones in this sample may be carry-over from other donors' samples. Sequencing was done on a sample of PBMCs. CDR3 sequence: CASSLGTASGNTIYF. DNA for the CDR3: TGTGCCAGCAGTTTAGGGACAGCGTCTGGAAACACCATATATTTT. Full variable domain (missing parts from reference TRBV28 and TRBJ1-3): DVKVTQSSRYLVKRTGEKVFLECVQDMDHENMFWYRQDPGLGLRLIYFSYDVKMKEKGDIPEGYSVSREKKERFSLILESASTNQTSMYLCASSLGTASGNTIYFGEGSWLTVV.